This entry concerns a single T cell receptor beta chain. V lost 0 bases and J 4 bases, leaving 16 bases between the germline ends. This CDR3 contains 16 residues. Germline CDR1 reads LGHNA; CDR2 reads YNFKEQ. This entry is derived from a study of T-cell memory formation after mild COVID-19. TCRdb redid the calling of the 5' RACE reads with MiXCR, one entry per CDR3 protein. The sample includes 350,000 or so distinct CDR3 sequences, 10% to 15% of them seen just once. The sequenced material came from PBMCs or a T cell subset sorted from them (not recorded which). The chain uses TRBV4-2 and TRBJ2-7; tentatively, D is TRBD1 or TRBD2 (6 bases each). This sequence was found in a man aged 18-30 years who had mild COVID-19 (a few samples of this study predate the infection). Cell type and time point are not known. The CDR3 loop is CASSQENRGAGYEQYF. DNA for the CDR3: TGTGCCAGCAGCCAAGAAAATAGGGGGGCGGGATACGAGCAGTACTTC.